This TCR beta chain was documented in a study of OX40 agonist ivuxolimab in advanced cancers. Looking at the study overall: Patients enrolled in dose escalation were diagnosed with hepatocellular carcinoma, melanoma, renal cell or head and neck cancer. Participants averaged around 60 years of age (range roughly 23 to 90) and were 75% to 90% male. Study observations and caveats: More expanded clones were found, on average, in CD8+ than in CD4+ T cells.

This CDR3 contains 15 residues. The ends lost 4 bases at V and 5 bases at J; junction bases unmatched: 6. Per germline, CDR1 SEHNR and CDR2 FQNEAQ (reference sequence). TCRdb's table, derived via immunoSEQ multiplex PCR, lists solely in-frame clones and lacks some. The table has tens of thousands of clones, around 80% seen once. In regard to this clone: Its antigen is unknown.

The chain recombines TRBV7-9 with TRBJ2-5, with 11 bases fitting TRBD2. The clonotype was recovered from an adult with an advanced solid tumor such as melanoma, head and neck, liver or kidney cancer. The source material was CD4+ or CD8+ T cells sorted from blood, sampled in a trial of the OX40 agonist ivuxolimab. The CDR3 sequence is CASSSTSGVGETQYF. Written as DNA, the CDR3 is TGTGCCAGCAGCTCGACTAGCGGGGTAGGGGAGACCCAGTACTTC.